This record concerns one T cell receptor beta chain sequence. This clonotype occurred many times. The antigen it recognizes is unknown. No per-base quality is available; no much larger clone lies one base away. The germline V gene yields LGHNA for CDR1 and YSLEER for CDR2. Deletion took 0 bases off V and 8 bases off J, with a span of 13 bases between the germline ends. The CDR3 starts with the cysteine, ends with the phenylalanine, and has 14 residues. The retained sequence is limited to the CDR3, 42 bases, with the frame set at the first base. Synthesis of TCR cDNA relied on 5'RACE template switching, a step that introduced a universal primer site along with unique molecular identifiers. cDNA synthesis was primed from both the TCR alpha and TCR beta constant segments. Libraries were amplified in two PCR steps, with sample barcodes and sequencing adapters added in the second step. Sequencing of libraries was done on Illumina HiSeq 2500 (2x100 bp) or NovaSeq (2x150 bp). The paper's processing steps were these. MIGEC handled demultiplexing of reads and collapsing into UMI consensus sequences, while MiXCR performed V(D)J alignment. Clonotypes responding to the vaccine were identified with edgeR on replicate PBMC samples, with the criteria of FDR below 0.01 and a log2 fold change above 5 up to day 15. Each bulk clonotype was labeled CD4 or CD8 based on which sequenced repertoire, CD4 or CD8, contained the clonotype at higher abundance. The public reads were reprocessed in TCRdb via fastp at Q25 and MiXCR, keeping in-frame beta chains. Here each entry gathers all rows of one CDR3 protein and keeps the most common genes and DNA. Clone size and V and J calls follow TCRdb, not the original study. The sample table records under 550,000 distinct CDR3 sequences; just over 20% of these occur just once. 16% of the sample is held by the ten biggest clonotypes.

This specimen belongs to a study of T cells after yellow fever vaccination (dated by TCRdb to between 2018 and 2020). Looking at the study overall: The SMART-Seq v4 Ultra Low Input RNA kit was used to prepare libraries from fractions with low cell numbers. To follow T-cell clones before and after both primary and booster YFV17D yellow fever vaccination, bulk TCR alpha and beta repertoires underwent longitudinal sequencing. Two healthy male donors made up the cohort, one aged 18 to 29 years and the other aged 30 to 39 years. Blood was drawn at multiple timepoints before and after primary and secondary immunization, with bulk PBMC replicates and cell subsets isolated.

This specimen's treatment or condition label, interpreted: live attenuated yellow fever vaccine strain. Two biological replicates of bulk PBMCs were collected at each blood-draw timepoint. A standard Ficoll-Paque protocol was used to isolate PBMCs from peripheral blood. RNA was extracted with TriZol from bulk PBMCs, CD4 and CD8 fractions, and dextramer-positive and dextramer-negative fractions. Findings and caveats that apply to the study as a whole: Most clones expanded after primary vaccination were re-detected after the booster (almost 97% of CD4 and around 88% of CD8), suggesting broad memory maintenance. Computational filtering was needed because FACS-sorted repertoires could contain abundant contaminating clonotypes from the bulk population. Compared with the primary T-cell response, the secondary T-cell response was weaker but faster, peaking on day 5 rather than day 15. Only a couple of donors were included in the study, so the extent to which the findings can be generalized is limited. A small fraction of clonotypes appeared in both the CD4 and CD8 compartments, likely as a result of convergent recombination.

This TCR was recovered from a man between 18 and 35 years old who received the YFV17D yellow fever vaccine. The material sequenced was PBMCs, taken roughly 20 days after the first yellow fever vaccination. Recombination linked TRBV4-3 to TRBJ1-2, with no D gene named confidently. The nucleotides read TGCGCCAGCAGCCAAGATATCTCTGAGGGAGGCTACACCTTC. Translated, it gives CASSQDISEGGYTF.